This T cell receptor beta chain was identified during a study of T cell repertoires in aging, cancer and after chemotherapy. About the research overall: Donor ages fell into six groups from 30 or younger up to 70 or older.

General study findings and limits: Age-matched healthy donors had significantly more diverse, less clonal blood TCR repertoires than untreated cancer patients. Immunological memory after chemotherapy cannot be judged from the repertoire data.

Rearranged V-D-J TRB sequences were amplified with a mixed TRB-A/B primer pool. Each CDR3 protein gets one entry after TCRdb re-called the multiplex PCR reads with MiXCR. The repertoire holds approximately 9,700 distinct CDR3 sequences, with 25% to 30% as singletons. This clonotype is medium-sized (0.01 to 0.1%) in the sample. Antigen specificity is unknown. This CDR3 comprises 15 residues. From germline, CDR1 is MNHEY and CDR2 SVGAGI. With 8 bases removed from V and 2 bases from J, the gap between germline ends came to 16 bases. Peripheral blood genomic DNA, not sorted cells or RNA, was the template. The chain combines TRBV6-5 with TRBJ1-3; D unclear. This clonotype was obtained from a human donor in good health. What was sequenced was blood. This CDR3 reads CASSPWSTPGNTIYF. The CDR3 DNA is TGTGCCAGCTCCCCTTGGAGTACCCCTGGAAACACCATATATTTT.